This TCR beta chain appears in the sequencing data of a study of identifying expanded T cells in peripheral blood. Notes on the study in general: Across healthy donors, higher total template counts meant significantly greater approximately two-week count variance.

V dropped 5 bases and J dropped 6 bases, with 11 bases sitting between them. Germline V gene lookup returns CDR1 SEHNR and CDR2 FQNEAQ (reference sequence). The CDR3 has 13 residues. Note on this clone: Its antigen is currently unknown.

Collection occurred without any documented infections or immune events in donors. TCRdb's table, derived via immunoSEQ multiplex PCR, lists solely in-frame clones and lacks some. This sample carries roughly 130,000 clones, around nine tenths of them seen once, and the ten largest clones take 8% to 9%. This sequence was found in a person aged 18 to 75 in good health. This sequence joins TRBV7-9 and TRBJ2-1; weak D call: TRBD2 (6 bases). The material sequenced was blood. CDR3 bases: TGTGCCAGCAGCCCGGGACTCCTCAATGAGCAGTTCTTC. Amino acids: CASSPGLLNEQFF. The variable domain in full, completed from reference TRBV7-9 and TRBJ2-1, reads DTGVSQNPRHKITKRGQNVTFRCDPISEHNRLYWYRQTLGQGPEFLTYFQNEAQLEKSRLLSDRFSAERPKGSFSTLEIQRTEQGDSAMYLCASSPGLLNEQFFGPGTRLTVL.